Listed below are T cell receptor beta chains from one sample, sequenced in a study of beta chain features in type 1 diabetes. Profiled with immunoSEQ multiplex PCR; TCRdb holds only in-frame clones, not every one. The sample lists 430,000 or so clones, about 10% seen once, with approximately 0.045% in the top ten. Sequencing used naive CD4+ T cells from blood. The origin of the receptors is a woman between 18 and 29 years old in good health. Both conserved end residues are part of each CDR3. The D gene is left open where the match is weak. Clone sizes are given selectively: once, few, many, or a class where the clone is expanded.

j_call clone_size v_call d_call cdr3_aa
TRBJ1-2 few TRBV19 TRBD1 CASSIDRDRAGKYTF
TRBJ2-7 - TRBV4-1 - CASSQDFYYEQYF
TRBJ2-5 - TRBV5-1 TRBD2 CASSIGGTSRETQYF
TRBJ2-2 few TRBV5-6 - CASSFPGITGELFF
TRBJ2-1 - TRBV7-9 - CASSLVGANEQFF
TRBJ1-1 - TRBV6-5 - CASRLNTEAFF
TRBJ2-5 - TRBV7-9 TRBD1 CASTRGPSETQYF
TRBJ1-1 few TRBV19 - CASGQGRTEAFF
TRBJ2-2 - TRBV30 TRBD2 CAWKFVAGAGTGELFF
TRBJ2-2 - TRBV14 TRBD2 CASLLAGVNKNTGELFF
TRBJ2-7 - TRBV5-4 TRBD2 CASSLRLAGSFYEQYF
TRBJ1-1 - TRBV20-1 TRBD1 CSALGQGEAFF
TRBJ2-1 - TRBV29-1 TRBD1 CSVDPGTGGSRSYNEQFF
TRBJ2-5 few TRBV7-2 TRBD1 CASSLGTGPAETQYF
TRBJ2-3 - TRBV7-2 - CASSLAVTDTQYF
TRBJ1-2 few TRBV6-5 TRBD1 CASSIGTGYGYTF
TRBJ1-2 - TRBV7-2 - CASSLVVHSSGGYTF
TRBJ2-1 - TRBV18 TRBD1 CASSPSEGAHPFF
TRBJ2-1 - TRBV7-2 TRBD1 CASSSDRATYNEQFF
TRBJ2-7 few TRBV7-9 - CASSLGDEQYF
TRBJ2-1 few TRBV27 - CASSSGFRQFF
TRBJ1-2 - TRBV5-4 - CASIPELGGPFYGYTF
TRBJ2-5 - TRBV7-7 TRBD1 CASSPRDRDQETQYF
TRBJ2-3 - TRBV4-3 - CASSASQGGADTQYF
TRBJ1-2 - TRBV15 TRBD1 CATSTRSTGDYGYTF
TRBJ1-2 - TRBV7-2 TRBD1 CASSPARQGQLYGYTF
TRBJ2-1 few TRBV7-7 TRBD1 CASSSGTGGYNEQFF
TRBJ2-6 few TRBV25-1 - CASSNHRAGANVLTF
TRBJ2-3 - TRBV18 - CASSPYGPTDTQYF
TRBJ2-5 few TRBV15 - CATSLSPKETQYF
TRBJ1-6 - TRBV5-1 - CASSLVSGIYNSPLHF
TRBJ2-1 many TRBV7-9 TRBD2 CASTQRLAGNEQFF
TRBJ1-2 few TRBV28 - CASRPGSEADGYTF
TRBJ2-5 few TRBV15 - CATSEGRGKETQYF
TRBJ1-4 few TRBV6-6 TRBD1 CASSSRQGREKLFF
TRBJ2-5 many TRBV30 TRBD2 CAWSVKRTSGSQETQYF
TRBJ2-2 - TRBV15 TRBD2 CATSNPSGENTGELFF
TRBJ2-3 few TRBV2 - CASSEALQALQYF
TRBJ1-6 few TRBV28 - CASSLGGHANSPLHF
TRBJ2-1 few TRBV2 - CASSEALLGEQFF
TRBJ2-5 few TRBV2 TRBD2 CASRRAGWETQYF
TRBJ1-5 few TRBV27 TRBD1 CASSLGRGHQPQHF
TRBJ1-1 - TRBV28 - CASNRQKGNTEAFF
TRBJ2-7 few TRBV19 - CASSIRRSYEQYF
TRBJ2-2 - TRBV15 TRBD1 CATSGQGYSGELFF
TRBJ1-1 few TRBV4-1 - CASSPRAGNTEAFF
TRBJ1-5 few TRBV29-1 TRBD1 CSVQGAGEPQHF
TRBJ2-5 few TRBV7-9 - CASSSGPSGETQYF
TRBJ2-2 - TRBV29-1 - CSVRGSHTGELFF
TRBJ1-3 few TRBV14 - CASSPSGNTIYF
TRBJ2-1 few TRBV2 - CATQRSREGLQFF
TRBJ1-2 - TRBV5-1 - CASSLAGGNYGYTF
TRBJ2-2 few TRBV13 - CASSLPTGYTGELFF
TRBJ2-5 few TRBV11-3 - CASSPITRETQYF
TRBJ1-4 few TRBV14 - CASSQAPNEKLFF
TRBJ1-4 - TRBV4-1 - CASSQGGSNEKLFF
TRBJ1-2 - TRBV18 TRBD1 CASSAMTGMGNYGYTF